The 28 T cell receptor beta chains reported below all come from one sample, sequenced in a study of blood T cell repertoires in COVID-19 (dated by TCRdb to 2020 to 2022). Preparation of the library involved the immunoSEQ multiplex PCR assay. In its TCRdb copy, this immuneACCESS table keeps in-frame sequences only and misses some clones. Where compared with another copy, unresolved V genes explain less than half of these, and the others have no known cause. For this sample the table gives roughly 80,000 clones, of which 70% to 90% were detected only once. The leading ten clones occupy almost 7% of the sample. The sequencing input was peripheral blood. The source is a woman aged 80 or over with acute or convalescent COVID-19.

This chain joins TRBV7-2 and TRBJ2-1, with D maybe TRBD1 (5 bases). This CDR3 contains 13 residues. The ends were cut back, 1 base at V and 8 bases at J, with 9 bases in the middle. Germline values: CDR1 SGHTA, CDR2 FQGNSA. CDR3 amino acids: CASSLGGPDEQFF. In DNA form, the CDR3 reads TGTGCCAGCAGCTTAGGGGGCCCGGATGAGCAGTTCTTC.

In its sample, this clone was seen a few times. The CDR3 is CASSYMDRVYNEQFF. CDR3 coding DNA: TGTGCCAGCAGTTACATGGACAGGGTTTACAATGAGCAGTTCTTC. The J gene is TRBJ2-1, the V gene TRBV6-6; 8 bases agree with TRBD1. Unmatched junction bases numbered 4, after V lost 2 bases and J lost 4 bases. Germline V gene sequence: CDR1 MNHNY, CDR2 SVGAGI (reference sequence). CDR3 size: 15 residues.

The rearrangement uses TRBV2 and TRBJ1-2; D gene ambiguous. This CDR3 has 13 residues. V was pared by 5 bases and J by 5 bases, with 12 bases between. From germline, CDR1 is SNHLY and CDR2 FYNNEI. CDR3 residues: CASSSYTDYGYTF. In DNA, the CDR3 is TGTGCCAGCAGTTCCTATACAGATTATGGCTACACCTTC.

The chain links TRBV3-1 (or the pseudogene TRBV3-2) to TRBJ2-2; 9 bases agree with TRBD2. V lost 1 base to trimming and J lost 0 bases; unmatched junction nucleotides: 3. This CDR3 region has 17 residues. Germline CDR1 and CDR2: LGHDT and YNNKEL (reference sequence). The chain's CDR3 is CASSQVGLASNTGELFF. The DNA of the CDR3 is TGTGCCAGCAGCCAAGTTGGACTAGCGTCGAACACCGGGGAGCTGTTTTTT.

The chain combines TRBV6-5 with TRBJ1-1; D gene uncertain. This CDR3 has 12 residues. The V end lost 10 bases, the J end lost 5 bases, and 14 bases lay between the germline ends. Germline CDR1 is MNHEY and CDR2 is SVGAGI. CDR3 DNA: TGTGCCACCGGGCCCTCGGGGACTGAAGCTTTCTTT. This translates into CATGPSGTEAFF.

This chain uses TRBV3-1 (or the pseudogene TRBV3-2) with TRBJ2-3; D might be TRBD1 (5 bases). V was clipped by 2 bases and J by 1 base, with 19 bases between them. The length of the CDR3 is 18 residues. Germline values: CDR1 LGHDT, CDR2 YNNKEL (reference sequence). DNA for the CDR3: TGTGCCAGCAGCCAAAATTTACCCAGGGTAAGCGGCACAGATACGCAGTATTTT. Residues: CASSQNLPRVSGTDTQYF.

The chain is built from TRBV5-6 and TRBJ1-4; 9 bases are a match to TRBD1. Per the germline V gene, CDR1 is SGHDT and CDR2 is YYEEEE. After removal of 2 bases from V and 5 bases from J, the junction contained 4 bases not matched to a gene. This CDR3 comprises 15 residues. The CDR3 coding sequence is TGTGCCAGCAGCTTAAGGACAGGGGCGAATGAAAAACTGTTTTTT. It yields the protein CASSLRTGANEKLFF.

The rearrangement uses TRBV10-2 and TRBJ2-5; D is possibly TRBD2 (7 bases). The CDR3 spans 12 residues. The germline CDR1 and CDR2 sequences are WSHSY and SAAADI. V was trimmed by 10 bases and J by 3 bases, leaving 12 bases between them. The DNA for the CDR3 is TGCGCCACAGGGGAGGGTAAAGAGACCCAGTACTTC. This sequence encodes CATGEGKETQYF.

J is TRBJ2-7 and V is TRBV21-1; the table's D call of TRBD1 was not tested on the DNA. TRBV21-1 is a pseudogene locus. CDR3 length equals 14 residues. The CDR3 bases are TGTGCCAGCAGCAGACGGACAGTATCCTACGAGCAGTACTTC. Translation: CASSRRTVSYEQYF.

The rearrangement joins TRBV18 to TRBJ2-2, with 15 bases identical to TRBD2. CDR1 KGHSH and CDR2 LQKENI come from the germline V gene. This CDR3 is built from 17 residues. The trim removed 0 bases at V and 5 bases at J, leaving 1 base unmatched. CDR3 region: CASSPPGLAGGTGELFF. The CDR3, as DNA: TGTGCCAGCTCACCACCAGGACTAGCGGGAGGGACCGGGGAGCTGTTTTTT.

This rearrangement joins TRBV19 to TRBJ2-7; 9 bases line up with TRBD2. Germline V lookup: CDR1 LNHDA, CDR2 SQIVND (reference sequence). V was pared by 3 bases and J by 3 bases, with 3 bases of the junction left unmatched. The CDR3 runs to 14 residues. The CDR3: CASSISRGGYEQYF. The CDR3 nucleotides read TGTGCCAGTAGTATCTCGCGGGGGGGCTACGAGCAGTACTTC.

The genes are TRBV5-5 and TRBJ1-6, with no clear D. V gave up 0 bases and J gave up 6 bases, with 10 bases separating them. The CDR3 has 15 residues. Germline assignment: CDR1 SGHKS and CDR2 YYEKEE (reference sequence). The CDR3 protein is CASSLGLDSNSPLHF. CDR3 nucleotides: TGTGCCAGCAGCTTGGGTCTGGACTCTAATTCACCCCTCCACTTT.

The chain joins TRBV7-8 to TRBJ2-5; 8 nucleotides line up with TRBD2. J was trimmed by 5 bases and V by 5 bases; bases with no gene match: 16. This CDR3 comprises 17 residues. CDR1 and CDR2 (germline): SGHVS, FQNEAQ. CDR3 sequence: CASSLVTGGAGAETQYF. The CDR3 coding sequence is TGTGCCAGCAGCCTAGTGACGGGGGGAGCGGGGGCTGAGACCCAGTACTTC.

V is TRBV7-2 and J is TRBJ1-6; the match to TRBD1 covers 7 bases. Germline CDR1 SGHTA, CDR2 FQGNSA. CDR3 length: 15 residues. The V segment lost 5 bases and the J segment 4 bases; nucleotides outside the gene matches: 5. DNA for the CDR3: TGTGCCAGCAGCCCCCGACAGGGTTATAATTCACCCCTCCACTTT. Residues: CASSPRQGYNSPLHF. The whole variable domain, filled in from reference TRBV7-2 and TRBJ1-6, reads GAGVSQSPSNKVTEKGKDVELRCDPISGHTALYWYRQSLGQGLEFLIYFQGNSAPDKSGLPSDRFSAERTGGSVSTLTIQRTQQEDSAVYLCASSPRQGYNSPLHFGNGTRLTVT.

The chain recombines TRBV7-9 with TRBJ2-7; D unclear. This CDR3 contains 13 residues. Trimming stripped 0 bases from V and 3 bases from J, with 6 bases between. CDR1 and CDR2 from the germline V gene are SEHNR and FQNEAQ (reference sequence). Written as DNA, the CDR3 is TGTGCCAGCAGCTTAGCTGGCTTCTACGAGCAGTACTTC. Residues: CASSLAGFYEQYF.

This chain joins TRBV5-5 and TRBJ1-1; no clear D. The V gene lost 4 bases and the J gene lost 5 bases, with 12 bases spanning the gap. The CDR3 is made up of 13 amino acids. Germline values: CDR1 SGHKS, CDR2 YYEKEE (reference sequence). CDR3: CASSRDGSTEAFF. In DNA form, the CDR3 reads TGTGCCAGCAGCAGAGACGGGTCGACTGAAGCTTTCTTT.

This chain uses TRBV7-8 with TRBJ2-2, with TRBD1 matching over 8 bases. CDR3 length: 16 amino acids. V shed 6 bases and J 1 base; nucleotides not matched to a gene: 7. Per the germline V gene, CDR1 is SGHVS and CDR2 is FQNEAQ. This CDR3 reads CASRRTGPLNTGELFF. As DNA, the CDR3 is TGTGCCAGCAGACGGACAGGGCCCTTGAACACCGGGGAGCTGTTTTTT. Looking up the rest from reference TRBV7-8 and TRBJ2-2 gives the full variable domain: GAGVSQSPRYKVAKRGQDVALRCDPISGHVSLFWYQQALGQGPEFLTYFQNEAQLDKSGLPSDRFFAERPEGSVSTLKIQRTQQEDSAVYLCASRRTGPLNTGELFFGEGSRLTVL.

Here the CDR3 reads CASSLNAHNEQFF. CDR3 DNA sequence: TGTGCCAGCAGCTTGAATGCGCACAATGAGCAGTTCTTC. The rearrangement links TRBV5-6 to TRBJ2-1; D unclear. The CDR3 has 13 residues. Trimming removed 1 base at V and 5 bases at J, with 7 bases between. Germline V lookup: CDR1 SGHDT, CDR2 YYEEEE. Complete variable domain (other parts from reference TRBV5-6 and TRBJ2-1): DAGVTQSPTHLIKTRGQQVTLRCSPKSGHDTVSWYQQALGQGPQFIFQYYEEEERQRGNFPDRFSGHQFPNYSSELNVNALLLGDSALYLCASSLNAHNEQFFGPGTRLTVL.

The chain employs TRBV3-1 (or the pseudogene TRBV3-2) and TRBJ2-2; D not certain. V lost 2 bases to trimming and J lost 5 bases, with 9 bases between them. CDR1 and CDR2 from the germline V gene are LGHDT and YNNKEL (reference sequence). The CDR3 loop spans 14 amino acids. In DNA, the CDR3 is TGTGCCAGCAGCCAATCGCGGAAAACCGGGGAGCTGTTTTTT. It encodes CASSQSRKTGELFF.

The CDR3 DNA reads as TGTGCCACCAGCAGAGATAGGGACAAGATATCTCCCCTCCACTTT. Its translation: CATSRDRDKISPLHF. The V call is TRBV15, the J call TRBJ1-6; D perhaps matches TRBD1 (6 bases). Germline V CDR1 and CDR2: LNHNV, YYDKDF (reference sequence). V was cut by 0 bases and J by 13 bases, with 16 bases left in between. The CDR3 contains 15 residues.

The chain employs TRBV10-2 and TRBJ2-1; possible D gene TRBD2, 5 bases. V lost 0 bases, J lost 8 bases, and 17 bases lay in between. Germline V gene sequence: CDR1 WSHSY, CDR2 SAAADI. The CDR3 length is 16 residues. In nucleotides, the CDR3 is TGCGCCAGCAGTGAGTCGGCTAGCCTGAGTGGCCATGAGCAGTTCTTC. Protein: CASSESASLSGHEQFF.

The CDR3 DNA follows: TGTGCCAGCAGCCAACGCCCTCTAAGGCGGCGCTACACCTTC. Translating gives CASSQRPLRRRYTF. V usage is TRBV7-9 and J usage is TRBJ1-2; D not resolved. The CDR3 has 14 residues. The V end lost 5 bases, the J end lost 9 bases, and 19 bases lay between the germline ends. From germline, CDR1 is SEHNR and CDR2 FQNEAQ (reference sequence).

The chain recombines TRBV6-5 with TRBJ2-7; D unresolved. Trimming removed 6 bases from V and 3 bases from J, with 12 bases in between. There are 13 residues in the CDR3. Per the germline V gene, CDR1 is MNHEY and CDR2 is SVGAGI. Written as DNA, the CDR3 is TGTGCCAGCAGGGGTGGAGTGAACTACGAGCAGTACTTC. Amino acids: CASRGGVNYEQYF.

The chain carries TRBV6-1 and TRBJ1-5, with 8 nucleotides matching TRBD1. The trim removed 3 bases at V and 2 bases at J, leaving 18 bases unmatched. The CDR3 contains 20 residues. The germline V gene encodes CDR1 MNHNS and CDR2 SASEGT. The CDR3 sequence: CASSDPSGTGTGEGNQPQHF. Written as DNA, the CDR3 is TGTGCCAGCAGTGACCCGTCCGGGACAGGTACGGGGGAGGGCAATCAGCCCCAGCATTTT.

The chain joins TRBV19 to TRBJ1-5; 7 bases line up with TRBD1. Germline trimming cut 6 bases from V and 0 bases from J; bases unmatched to any gene: 8. Germline CDR1 reads LNHDA; CDR2 reads SQIVND (reference sequence). This CDR3 has 16 residues. The CDR3 spells CASRAGTEPSNQPQHF. The DNA for the CDR3 is TGTGCCAGTAGAGCCGGGACAGAGCCTAGCAATCAGCCCCAGCATTTT. The full variable domain, its missing parts supplied by reference TRBV19 and TRBJ1-5, is DGGITQSPKYLFRKEGQNVTLSCEQNLNHDAMYWYRQDPGQGLRLIYYSQIVNDFQKGDIAEGYSVSREKKESFPLTVTSAQKNPTAFYLCASRAGTEPSNQPQHFGDGTRLSIL.

This sequence joins TRBV12-3 or TRBV12-4 and TRBJ1-2, with 7 bases aligning to TRBD1. CDR3 length: 13 residues. The ends lost 3 bases at V and 8 bases at J; junction bases unmatched: 6. The CDR3 region is CASSLKGGAGYTF. In DNA form, the CDR3 reads TGTGCCAGCAGTTTGAAAGGGGGCGCGGGCTACACCTTC.

The chain has TRBV3-1 (or the pseudogene TRBV3-2) and TRBJ2-5; 9 bases agree with TRBD2. The germline V gene has CDR1 LGHDT and CDR2 YNNKEL (reference sequence). V shed 8 bases and J 1 base; nucleotides not matched to a gene: 5. This CDR3 has 14 amino acids. The CDR3 coding sequence is TGTGCCAGCGGGCTTAGCGGGGGCCAAGAGACCCAGTACTTC. It specifies CASGLSGGQETQYF.

The chain combines TRBV3-1 (or the pseudogene TRBV3-2) with TRBJ2-1; tentatively, D is TRBD1 (6 bases). V was shortened by 1 base and J by 0 bases, with 7 bases between the two germline ends. Germline values: CDR1 LGHDT, CDR2 YNNKEL (reference sequence). The CDR3 extends over 15 amino acids. This chain's CDR3 is CASSQARGSYNEQFF. In DNA form, the CDR3 reads TGTGCCAGCAGCCAAGCCAGGGGCTCCTACAATGAGCAGTTCTTC.